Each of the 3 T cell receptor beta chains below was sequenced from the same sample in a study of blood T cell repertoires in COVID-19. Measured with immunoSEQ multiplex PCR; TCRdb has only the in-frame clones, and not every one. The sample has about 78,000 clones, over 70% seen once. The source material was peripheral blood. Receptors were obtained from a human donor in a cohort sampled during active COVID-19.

The CDR3 here is CASRGTGQNYGYTF. The CDR3 nucleotides are TGTGCCAGCAGGGGGACAGGGCAAAACTATGGCTACACCTTC. This sequence joins TRBV6-5 and TRBJ1-2; 9 nucleotides line up with TRBD1. Germline V gene sequence: CDR1 MNHEY, CDR2 SVGAGI. The CDR3 is made up of 14 amino acids. Trimming removed 6 bases from V and 2 bases from J; junction bases left unmatched: 4.

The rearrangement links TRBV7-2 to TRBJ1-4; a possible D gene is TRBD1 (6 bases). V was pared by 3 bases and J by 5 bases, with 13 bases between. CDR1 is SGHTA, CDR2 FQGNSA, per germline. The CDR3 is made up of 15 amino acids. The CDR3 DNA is TGTGCCAGCAGCTTGACTTTCGGGACAAATGAAAAACTGTTTTTT. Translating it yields CASSLTFGTNEKLFF.

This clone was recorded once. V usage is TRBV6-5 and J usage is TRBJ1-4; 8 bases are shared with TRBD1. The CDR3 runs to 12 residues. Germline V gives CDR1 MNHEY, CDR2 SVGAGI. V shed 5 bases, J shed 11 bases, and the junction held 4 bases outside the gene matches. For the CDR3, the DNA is TGTGCCAGCAGTCAGACAGGGGCTAAACTGTTTTTT. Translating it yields CASSQTGAKLFF.